These 9 T cell receptor beta chains were sequenced from one sample in a study of blood T cell repertoires in COVID-19. Some clones are missing from TCRdb's copy, which holds only in-frame ones; the method was immunoSEQ multiplex PCR. Of 200,000 to 250,000 clones listed, roughly 79% are singletons. The sequenced sample consisted of peripheral blood. These receptors originate from a woman of 80 years or more with acute or convalescent COVID-19.

The rearrangement uses TRBV6-6 and TRBJ2-1; 12 bases map to TRBD2. Germline CDR1 is MNHNY and CDR2 is SVGAGI (reference sequence). With V trimmed by 4 bases and J by 8 bases, 6 bases remained unmatched. CDR3 length: 15 amino acids. CDR3 protein: CASSLLAGGSDEQFF. CDR3 in DNA: TGTGCCAGCAGTTTACTAGCGGGAGGTTCAGATGAGCAGTTCTTC.

This chain connects TRBV5-5 to TRBJ1-4, with unresolved D. CDR1 is SGHKS, CDR2 YYEKEE, per germline (reference sequence). Trimming pared 4 bases from V and 5 bases from J, leaving 15 bases between. The CDR3 spans 15 residues. The CDR3 sequence: CASSPLANPNEKLFF. The CDR3 DNA is TGTGCCAGCAGCCCCTTAGCTAACCCGAATGAAAAACTGTTTTTT.

The J gene is TRBJ2-1, the V gene TRBV5-6, with D maybe TRBD1 (5 bases). Trimming left V 1 base short and J 7 bases short, with 15 bases between. Per germline, CDR1 SGHDT and CDR2 YYEEEE. The CDR3 totals 15 residues. The CDR3 sequence: CASSLRQTLGNEQFF. In nucleotides, the CDR3 is TGTGCCAGCAGCTTGCGACAGACCCTCGGGAATGAGCAGTTCTTC.

V is TRBV5-6 and J is TRBJ1-2; weak D call: TRBD1 (6 bases). This CDR3 comprises 14 residues. The germline V and J ends were trimmed by 7 bases and 4 bases, with 17 bases remaining between them. Per germline, CDR1 SGHDT and CDR2 YYEEEE. CDR3 sequence (DNA): TGTGCCAGCTTCAACCAGGGGTTTGGCTATGGCTACACCTTC. Protein: CASFNQGFGYGYTF. Supplemented by reference TRBV5-6 and TRBJ1-2, the full variable domain reads DAGVTQSPTHLIKTRGQQVTLRCSPKSGHDTVSWYQQALGQGPQFIFQYYEEEERQRGNFPDRFSGHQFPNYSSELNVNALLLGDSALYLCASFNQGFGYGYTFGSGTRLTVV.

This chain links TRBV5-1 with TRBJ1-6; 7 bases are a match to TRBD1. This CDR3 has 15 residues. CDR1 is SGHRS and CDR2 is YFSETQ in the germline V gene. V trimming: 5 bases; J trimming: 2 bases; junction bases outside the gene matches: 4. The CDR3 region has the DNA TGCGCCAGCAGGTCCGGGACAGCCTATAATTCACCCCTCCACTTT. Protein: CASRSGTAYNSPLHF.

A word on this clone: At one end the junction does not follow the germline gene, possibly because of a read error. The rearrangement joins TRBV7-8 to TRBJ1-2; D gene uncertain. CDR3 length equals 16 residues. Per the germline V gene, CDR1 is SGHVS and CDR2 is FQNEAQ. The CDR3 loop is CASNLNPNGANYGYTF. The CDR3, as DNA: TGTGCCAGCAACTTAAACCCCAACGGGGCTAACTATGGCTACACCTTC.

J is TRBJ2-1 and V is TRBV15; D is perhaps TRBD2 (5 bases). V was pared by 3 bases and J by 8 bases, with 11 bases between. The CDR3 is made up of 13 amino acids. Germline V CDR1 and CDR2: LNHNV, YYDKDF (reference sequence). This CDR3 reads CATSSQPGDEQFF. DNA of the CDR3: TGTGCCACCAGCAGTCAGCCCGGGGATGAGCAGTTCTTC.

The J gene is TRBJ2-7, the V gene TRBV5-1; D is possibly TRBD1 (6 bases). CDR1 and CDR2 (germline): SGHRS, YFSETQ. V was trimmed by 4 bases and J by 2 bases, leaving 10 bases between them. This CDR3 is 13 amino acids long. CDR3 bases: TGCGCCAGCAGCCCGGGACATACCTACGAGCAGTACTTC. Amino acids: CASSPGHTYEQYF.

V is TRBV6-5 and J is TRBJ1-3, with no clear D. V lost 6 bases and J 0 bases, leaving 12 bases between the germline ends. The CDR3 has 15 residues. Germline assignment: CDR1 MNHEY and CDR2 SVGAGI. CDR3 sequence: CASRNTQLSGNTIYF. The CDR3 bases are TGTGCCAGCAGAAACACACAGCTCTCTGGAAACACCATATATTTT.